The 18 T cell receptor beta chains given below trace back to one sample, sequenced in a study of TIL therapy for anti-PD-1-resistant metastatic lung cancer. Sequencing used immunoSEQ v3. Assay: immunoSEQ multiplex PCR; the TCRdb copy retains only in-frame clones and omits some. The sample lists about 50,000 clones, 70% to 80% occurring once. The time point is: pre-treatment sample, taken before nivolumab and TIL therapy. The material sequenced was blood, taken at baseline. Receptors were obtained from a woman aged 30-79 years with non-small cell lung cancer.

This clone was recorded a few times. The genes are TRBV28 and TRBJ1-2, with 7 positions matching TRBD1. CDR3 length: 13 amino acids. V lost 6 bases to trimming and J lost 4 bases; unmatched junction nucleotides: 5. Germline-derived CDR1 and CDR2 are MDHEN and SYDVKM. The CDR3 DNA is TGTGCCAGCAGCACGCCAGGGGGCTATGGCTACACCTTC. Translated: CASSTPGGYGYTF.

The sample holds a few counts of this clone. The genes are TRBV4-3 and TRBJ1-6; tentative D call: TRBD1 (6 bases). Trimming pared 0 bases from V and 10 bases from J, leaving 13 bases between. The CDR3 has 15 residues. Germline values: CDR1 LGHNA, CDR2 YSLEER. This CDR3 is CASSQDWAGESPLHF. CDR3 sequence (DNA): TGCGCCAGCAGCCAAGATTGGGCAGGGGAATCACCCCTCCACTTT.

The V and J genes are TRBV1 and TRBJ1-2; TRBD1, the D gene given by the table, was not confirmed from the DNA. TRBV1 is a documented pseudogene. The CDR3 loop spans 17 amino acids. CDR3 in DNA: TGCACCAGCAGCCAAGATCCGGGGACATACAAGAACTATGGCTACACCTTC. Protein sequence: CTSSQDPGTYKNYGYTF.

This clone came up a few times. V and J are TRBV19 and TRBJ2-5, with 7 positions matching TRBD1. CDR1 is LNHDA, CDR2 SQIVND, per germline (reference sequence). V dropped 3 bases and J dropped 5; count of bases not matched to a gene: 15. This CDR3 spans 17 amino acids. The CDR3 coding sequence is TGTGCCAGTAGTATGCCCTTCGGACAGGCACCTGGGGAGACCCAGTACTTC. It is translated as CASSMPFGQAPGETQYF.

The chain couples TRBV5-1 to TRBJ1-2; weak D call: TRBD1 (6 bases). The V and J ends lost 0 bases and 2 bases respectively, with 20 bases between them. This CDR3 spans 18 amino acids. Germline V gene sequence: CDR1 SGHRS, CDR2 YFSETQ. The CDR3 reads CASSLDDRRIGTNYGYTF. The CDR3 bases are TGCGCCAGCAGCTTGGATGACAGGAGGATTGGGACCAACTATGGCTACACCTTC.

The chain employs TRBV19 and TRBJ1-1, with a weak D call TRBD1 (6 bases). The CDR3 has 14 amino acids. Trimming cost V 3 bases and J 5 bases, with 13 bases left between them. Germline CDR1 reads LNHDA; CDR2 reads SQIVND (reference sequence). Here the CDR3 reads CASSMGAGVTEAFF. CDR3 DNA: TGTGCCAGTAGTATGGGGGCAGGGGTGACTGAAGCTTTCTTT.

This clone appeared a single time. The chain employs TRBV19 and TRBJ1-5, with D hard to call. The CDR3 extends over 13 amino acids. V lost 4 bases and J lost 4, with 8 bases in between. The germline gives CDR1 LNHDA, CDR2 SQIVND (reference sequence). The CDR3 DNA is TGTGCCAGTAGTAGTCAGGAAAATCAGCCCCAGCATTTT. Protein sequence: CASSSQENQPQHF.

The chain recombines TRBV7-6 with TRBJ2-5, with 8 bases fitting TRBD1. Germline CDR1 and CDR2: SGHVS and FNYEAQ. Trimming at V came to 5 bases and at J to 4 bases, leaving 12 bases not matched to a gene. This CDR3 contains 16 residues. The CDR3 DNA reads TGTGCCAGCAGCGTAGTACAGGGGGGTCTGGGAGAGACCCAGTACTTC. Translation gives CASSVVQGGLGETQYF.

This clone was recorded once. The V gene is TRBV30, the J gene TRBJ1-4, with 11 bases that match TRBD1. CDR1 is GTSNPN, CDR2 SVGIG, per germline (reference sequence). V lost 1 base and J lost 8; bases outside the gene matches: 12. The CDR3 loop spans 17 amino acids. The CDR3 reads CAWSDPNAGTGGEKLFF. The CDR3 nucleotides are TGTGCCTGGAGTGACCCGAATGCCGGGACAGGGGGAGAAAAACTGTTTTTT.

The chain couples TRBV6-1 to TRBJ1-2; possible D gene TRBD1, 5 bases. The CDR3 totals 15 residues. V was pared by 0 bases and J by 4 bases, with 12 bases between. The germline gives CDR1 MNHNS, CDR2 SASEGT. The CDR3 is CASSEAPGPSYGYTF. CDR3 bases: TGTGCCAGCAGTGAAGCGCCGGGGCCCAGCTATGGCTACACCTTC.

This sequence joins TRBV10-3 and TRBJ2-2; D remains ambiguous. Germline values: CDR1 ENHRY, CDR2 SYGVKD. Deletions cut 3 bases from V and 3 bases from J, with 5 bases between. This CDR3 is 13 amino acids long. The CDR3: CAISERDTGELFF. The CDR3 DNA reads TGTGCCATCAGTGAAAGGGACACCGGGGAGCTGTTTTTT.

V gene TRBV9 combines with J gene TRBJ2-7; possibly TRBD1 for D (6 bases). The CDR3 is 14 residues long. V lost 3 bases and J lost 0, with 10 bases in between. Germline loops: CDR1 SGDLS, CDR2 YYNGEE. CDR3 DNA: TGTGCCAGCAGCGCTACAGGGATCTCCTACGAGCAGTACTTC. It translates to CASSATGISYEQYF.

This clone is a singleton in its sample. This chain connects TRBV6-1 to TRBJ2-7; 8 nucleotides match TRBD1. The germline V gene encodes CDR1 MNHNS and CDR2 SASEGT. The V gene end was trimmed by 5 bases and the J gene end by 3 bases; junction bases not matched to a gene: 6. This CDR3 spans 14 amino acids. Here the CDR3 DNA reads TGTGCCAGCAGTATCGAGGACAGGGACTACGAGCAGTACTTC. Encoded protein: CASSIEDRDYEQYF.

This clone came up a few times. This chain joins TRBV19 and TRBJ2-7, with TRBD2 identical over 7 bases. The CDR3 consists of 13 residues. The junction had 8 bases not matched to a gene; V was cut back by 7 bases and J by 5 bases. Germline V gene data show CDR1 as LNHDA and CDR2 as SQIVND (reference sequence). The CDR3 sequence is CASTAAGENEQYF. CDR3 coding DNA: TGTGCCAGTACCGCCGCGGGAGAGAACGAGCAGTACTTC.

The chain has TRBV20-1 and TRBJ1-2, with D uncertain. The CDR3 is 10 residues long. Trimming shortened V by 6 bases and J by 5 bases, and 7 bases separated the two germline ends. CDR1 and CDR2 from the germline V gene are DFQATT and SNEGSKA (reference sequence). CDR3 sequence (DNA): TGCAGTGCAAACAGTTATGGCTACACCTTC. This sequence encodes CSANSYGYTF.

The J gene is TRBJ1-6, the V gene TRBV4-3; 8 bases line up with TRBD1. V lost 6 bases and J lost 5; bases outside the gene matches: 12. The CDR3 is 17 amino acids. Per the germline V gene, CDR1 is LGHNA and CDR2 is YSLEER. This CDR3 is CASSLSAGQGNNSPLHF. DNA for the CDR3: TGCGCCAGCAGTCTTTCCGCAGGACAGGGAAATAATTCACCCCTCCACTTT.

This clone was seen only once. The rearrangement joins TRBV11-3 to TRBJ2-3; D gene ambiguous. The germline gives CDR1 SGHNT, CDR2 YENEEA. With 5 bases removed from V and 7 bases from J, the gap between germline ends came to 7 bases. The CDR3 spans 11 residues. CDR3 nucleotides: TGTGCCAGCAGCAACTCTAATACGCAGTATTTT. This translates into CASSNSNTQYF.

The chain joins TRBV9 to TRBJ1-6; D is unresolved. The CDR3 contains 14 residues. Germline CDR1 reads SGDLS; CDR2 reads YYNGEE. The V end lost 3 bases, the J end lost 1 base, and 5 bases lay between the germline ends. The CDR3 DNA follows: TGTGCCAGCAGCGAGCAGTCCTATAATTCACCCCTCCACTTT. As protein: CASSEQSYNSPLHF.